One sample yielded the 14 T cell receptor beta chains listed below, sequenced in a study of cytomegalovirus exposure and HLA in healthy donors. Profiled with immunoSEQ multiplex PCR; TCRdb holds only in-frame clones, not every one. This table holds 90,000 or so clones, around 85% found once. The sequenced sample was PBMCs. The source is a man between 18 and 29 years old in good health and CMV-seropositive.

V gene TRBV9 combines with J gene TRBJ2-1; D possibly corresponds to TRBD2 (6 bases). V was pared by 4 bases and J by 4 bases, with 9 bases between. This CDR3 is built from 13 residues. The germline V gene has CDR1 SGDLS and CDR2 YYNGEE. The CDR3 DNA follows: TGTGCCAGCAGCCCACTAGCATACAATGAGCAGTTCTTC. Translating gives CASSPLAYNEQFF.

This clone came up once. CDR3 protein: CASSQVSGQQETQYF. CDR3 bases: TGTGCCAGCAGCCAAGTGAGCGGGCAACAAGAGACCCAGTACTTC. The chain links TRBV4-2 to TRBJ2-5, with D possibly TRBD2 on 6 matching bases. V was clipped by 1 base and J by 2 bases, with 11 bases between them. Looked up from germline, CDR1 is LGHNA and CDR2 is YNFKEQ. There are 15 residues in the CDR3.

The genes are TRBV29-1 and TRBJ2-7; a possible D gene is TRBD2 (7 bases). V was shortened by 7 bases and J by 7 bases, with 20 bases between the two germline ends. The CDR3 extends over 13 amino acids. Germline CDR1 and CDR2: SQVTM and ANQGSEA. CDR3 sequence reads: CSAWGGRPEEQYF. CDR3 nucleotide sequence: TGCAGCGCCTGGGGGGGGCGGCCCGAGGAGCAGTACTTC.

The genes are TRBV5-4 and TRBJ1-2; 11 bases align to TRBD1. CDR3 length equals 15 residues. CDR1 is SGHNT and CDR2 is YYREEE in the germline V gene (reference sequence). Unmatched junction bases numbered 9, after V lost 4 bases and J lost 7 bases. The CDR3 region has the DNA TGTGCCAGCAGCAGTCGGACAGGGGGCTTAAGTGGCTACACCTTC. Encoded protein: CASSSRTGGLSGYTF.

The V and J genes are TRBV6-5 and TRBJ2-1, with 7 bases fitting TRBD2. J gave up 5 bases and V 5 bases, and 6 bases lay outside the gene matches. The CDR3 spans 14 residues. CDR1 is MNHEY, CDR2 SVGAGI, per germline. The CDR3 protein is CASSAAGFNNEQFF. CDR3 DNA sequence: TGTGCCAGCAGTGCAGCGGGGTTCAACAATGAGCAGTTCTTC.

The DNA of the CDR3 is TGTGCCAGCAGTGACCCAAGGGACCCCGGGAGGTACACCTTC. As protein: CASSDPRDPGRYTF. This chain links TRBV6-4 with TRBJ1-2, with TRBD1 as a possible D gene (5 bases). This CDR3 has 14 amino acids. With 2 bases removed from V and 11 bases from J, the gap between germline ends came to 18 bases. The germline V gene encodes CDR1 MRHNA and CDR2 SNTAGT.

The chain joins TRBV14 to TRBJ2-4, with 9 bases fitting TRBD1. V lost 3 bases to trimming and J lost 0 bases; unmatched junction nucleotides: 6. The CDR3 spans 17 residues. The germline gives CDR1 SGHDN, CDR2 FVKESK. CDR3 DNA: TGTGCCAGCAGCCATACCCGGGACAGGGAAGCCAAAAACATTCAGTACTTC. This sequence encodes CASSHTRDREAKNIQYF.

The gene calls are TRBV10-3 and TRBJ2-2, with a tentative D call TRBD2 (6 bases). Looked up from germline, CDR1 is ENHRY and CDR2 is SYGVKD. The CDR3 sequence is 14 residues long. V dropped 10 bases and J dropped 0 bases, with 12 bases sitting between them. The CDR3 is CATGSGTNTGELFF. Here the CDR3 DNA reads TGTGCCACCGGGAGCGGAACGAACACCGGGGAGCTGTTTTTT.

This chain joins TRBV5-4 and TRBJ1-1; D perhaps matches TRBD1 (5 bases). CDR1 and CDR2 (germline): SGHNT, YYREEE (reference sequence). With 0 bases removed from V and 0 bases from J, the gap between germline ends came to 12 bases. CDR3 size: 16 residues. The CDR3 region has the DNA TGTGCCAGCAGCTTGGCGTCAGGGCTCATGAACACTGAAGCTTTCTTT. It is translated as CASSLASGLMNTEAFF.

This clone has just a few counts. This chain links TRBV4-1 with TRBJ1-3, with D uncertain. From germline, CDR1 is MGHRA and CDR2 YSYEKL. This CDR3 comprises 14 residues. V was cut by 3 bases and J by 2 bases, with 8 bases left in between. CDR3 sequence reads: CASSHLDPGNTIYF. The DNA for the CDR3 is TGCGCCAGCAGCCATCTAGACCCTGGAAACACCATATATTTT.

The chain couples TRBV11-2 to TRBJ1-3; D is unresolved. Germline V gene data show CDR1 as SGHAT and CDR2 as FQNNGV. This CDR3 contains 16 residues. Trimming removed 5 bases at V and 4 bases at J, with 18 bases between. The CDR3 coding sequence is TGTGCCAGCAGCGCGATTTTGGGGAGCTCCGGAAACACCATATATTTT. Translation: CASSAILGSSGNTIYF.

The V gene is TRBV6-4, the J gene TRBJ1-4, with 8 positions matching TRBD1. The germline V gene has CDR1 MRHNA and CDR2 SNTAGT. This CDR3 contains 16 residues. With 4 bases clipped from V and 1 base from J, the junction kept 5 bases outside the gene matches. For the CDR3, the DNA is TGTGCCAGCAGTGGGACAGGGAGGGAAACTAATGAAAAACTGTTTTTT. Encoded protein: CASSGTGRETNEKLFF.

For this clone: The sample holds other DNA sequences that translate to the same CDR3. This chain links TRBV27 with TRBJ1-1; tentatively, D is TRBD1 (5 bases). CDR1 and CDR2 from the germline V gene are MNHEY and SMNVEV (reference sequence). V lost 6 bases and J 1 base, leaving 9 bases between the germline ends. CDR3 length equals 13 residues. The CDR3 loop reads CASRGLSNTEAFF. CDR3 bases: TGTGCCAGCAGGGGACTTTCGAACACTGAAGCTTTCTTT.

The genes are TRBV28 and TRBJ2-1; 7 bases line up with TRBD2. The CDR3 is 14 amino acids. Germline CDR1 reads MDHEN; CDR2 reads SYDVKM. V was pared by 4 bases and J by 10 bases, with 10 bases of the junction left unmatched. Here the CDR3 DNA reads TGTGCCAGCAGTTCGCGGGGAGGGTTTGAAGAGCAGTTCTTC. Amino acid sequence: CASSSRGGFEEQFF.